The present T cell receptor (delta chain) was sequenced within a study of Vδ1+ human thymocytes. The CDR3 consists of 18 residues. The germline V gene encodes CDR1 TSWWSYY and CDR2 QGS. Broader study findings: Highly polyclonal TRG and TRD repertoires with Gaussian CDR3 length distributions appeared in thymus. Approximately 19% of thymic delta-chain sequences were Vdelta2, with few Vdelta3, unlike blood Vdelta1+ controls.

Extracted RNA was reverse transcribed into cDNA. The CDR3 regions were amplified by multiplex PCR from V-gene primers to a constant-region primer. TCRdb re-called the multiplex PCR reads using CATT. The repertoire includes about 75,000 delta-chain clones, more than 30% of them detected once, and about 0.24% sits in the top ten. After alphabeta T cell depletion, CD3+ Vdelta1+ Vdelta2- thymocytes were sorted. Purity of the sorted Vdelta1+ thymocytes ranged from roughly 98% to 99.6%. This clone was recorded a few times. Its antigen is still unknown. One end of the junction varies from germline; a read error may be responsible.

The sequence came from a boy less than two years old who had congenital heart surgery. Sequenced sample: Vdelta1+ gamma-delta thymocytes from the thymus. Subset in this sample: FACS-sorted CD3+ TCRalphabeta- TCRVdelta1+ TCRVdelta2- thymocytes. The chain carries TRDV1 and TRDJ1, with D uncertain. The CDR3 DNA is TGTGCTCTTAGGGAAAACACCCCCGGGCTGGAGTACACCGATAAACTCATCTTT. This sequence encodes CALRENTPGLEYTDKLIF.